These 15 T cell receptor beta chains were all obtained from the same sample, sequenced in a study of a mutant IDH1 vaccine in newly diagnosed glioma. Time point noted: week 47, end of study. In the vaccine, a single dose held 300 ug of the mutant IDH1 20-mer peptide, along with topical imiquimod. These receptors are not linked to any known antigen. Generated by immunoSEQ multiplex PCR, the TCRdb table keeps only in-frame clones and is missing some. Here the sample spans about 23,000 clones, roughly 84% being singletons. This specimen was PBMCs, taken from a glioma patient whose treatment included an IDH1 peptide vaccine. These receptors all stem from a man aged 35-49 years with glioma.

The gene calls are TRBV6-1 and TRBJ1-5; D is perhaps TRBD1 (5 bases). Deletions cut 8 bases from V and 4 bases from J, with 15 bases between. The CDR3 loop spans 14 amino acids. The V gene's germline CDR1 is MNHNS and CDR2 SASEGT. CDR3 loop: CASSGGRRNQPQHF. The CDR3 coding sequence is TGTGCCAGCTCGGGGGGAAGGCGTAATCAGCCCCAGCATTTT.

The V and J genes are TRBV5-5 and TRBJ2-7, with 9 bases identical to TRBD1. The J segment lost 7 bases and the V segment lost 5 bases, leaving 7 bases of the junction unmatched. The CDR3 has 13 residues. CDR1 and CDR2 from the germline V gene are SGHKS and YYEKEE (reference sequence). The CDR3 region has the DNA TGTGCCAGCAGGTGGACAGGGGCGGGTGAGCAGTACTTC. It yields the protein CASRWTGAGEQYF.

The chain links TRBV4-1 to TRBJ2-4; 9 positions agree with TRBD1. Germline V gene data show CDR1 as MGHRA and CDR2 as YSYEKL. V lost 0 bases to trimming and J lost 6 bases; unmatched junction nucleotides: 6. The CDR3 is 16 residues long. The CDR3 loop reads CASSQEDRGRGNIQYF. The CDR3 DNA reads TGCGCCAGCAGCCAAGAGGACAGGGGTCGAGGAAACATTCAGTACTTC.

This chain connects TRBV4-2 to TRBJ1-2, with 8 bases lining up with TRBD1. Germline CDR1 LGHNA, CDR2 YNFKEQ. This CDR3 has 17 amino acids. The ends lost 0 bases at V and 2 bases at J; junction bases unmatched: 8. CDR3 sequence: CASSQDLSGTGNYGYTF. The CDR3 DNA reads as TGTGCCAGCAGCCAAGACCTTTCCGGGACAGGCAACTATGGCTACACCTTC.

The genes are TRBV2 and TRBJ2-2; 10 bases fit TRBD1. The CDR3 runs 15 residues. The V segment lost 6 bases and the J segment 8 bases; nucleotides outside the gene matches: 9. CDR1 SNHLY and CDR2 FYNNEI come from the germline V gene. The DNA for the CDR3 is TGTGCCAGCAGATCCGGGACAGGGGTGACGGGGGAGCTGTTTTTT. This sequence encodes CASRSGTGVTGELFF.

V and J are TRBV19 and TRBJ2-5, with D uncertain. V was cut by 5 bases and J by 2 bases, with 12 bases left in between. CDR3 size: 14 residues. Germline CDR1 and CDR2: LNHDA and SQIVND (reference sequence). The DNA for the CDR3 is TGTGCCAGTAGTTCTCAGCACGGACAAGAGACCCAGTACTTC. This sequence encodes CASSSQHGQETQYF.

The V call is TRBV6-6, the J call TRBJ1-1; 9 positions match TRBD1. The CDR3 runs to 15 residues. From germline, CDR1 is MNHNY and CDR2 SVGAGI (reference sequence). With V trimmed by 4 bases and J by 4 bases, 7 bases remained unmatched. DNA of the CDR3: TGTGCCAGCAGTTTCACCCCGACAGGGGGCACTGAAGCTTTCTTT. It translates to CASSFTPTGGTEAFF.

This clone was counted once. This chain connects TRBV5-6 to TRBJ2-5; 8 bases map to TRBD1. CDR3 length: 16 amino acids. From germline, CDR1 is SGHDT and CDR2 YYEEEE. V shed 5 bases, J shed 7 bases, and the junction held 16 bases outside the gene matches. Written as DNA, the CDR3 is TGTGCCAGCAGACCTCCTCCCGGGACAGGCCTCCCGACCCAGTACTTC. This translates into CASRPPPGTGLPTQYF.

This chain joins TRBV15 and TRBJ2-1; D not resolved. The germline V gene has CDR1 LNHNV and CDR2 YYDKDF (reference sequence). The V end was cut by 1 base, the J end by 9 bases, with 4 bases between. This CDR3 comprises 11 residues. The CDR3 sequence is CATSRGSEQFF. The CDR3 DNA is TGTGCCACCAGCAGAGGGAGTGAGCAGTTCTTC.

The V gene is TRBV6-5, the J gene TRBJ1-5; a possible D gene is TRBD1 (5 bases). This CDR3 comprises 14 residues. The germline V gene encodes CDR1 MNHEY and CDR2 SVGAGI. With 5 bases removed from V and 3 bases from J, the gap between germline ends came to 11 bases. CDR3 sequence reads: CASSDDSYNQPQHF. The DNA for the CDR3 is TGTGCCAGCAGTGACGACAGCTACAATCAGCCCCAGCATTTT.

The chain combines TRBV6-5 with TRBJ2-1; 9 positions agree with TRBD1. CDR1 and CDR2 (germline): MNHEY, SVGAGI. This CDR3 has 15 amino acids. V was clipped by 6 bases and J by 8 bases; unmatched bases: 11. The DNA for the CDR3 is TGTGCCAGCAGGCCACAGGGGGCGCTGGGAGATGAGCAGTTCTTC. Translating it yields CASRPQGALGDEQFF.

V is TRBV21-1 and J is TRBJ2-5; the D call TRBD2 from the table was never checked on the DNA. TRBV21-1 is deemed a pseudogene. This CDR3 region has 16 residues. In DNA, the CDR3 is TGTGCCAGCAGCCCCAGACCTTCTGACGGGGGGGAGACCCAGTACTTC. This translates into CASSPRPSDGGETQYF.

The sample holds a few counts of this clone. This chain uses TRBV5-4 with TRBJ2-2; a possible D gene is TRBD1 (6 bases). The CDR3 contains 15 residues. Trimming pared 3 bases from V and 5 bases from J, leaving 14 bases between. Germline lookup yields CDR1 SGHNT and CDR2 YYREEE (reference sequence). This CDR3 reads CASSSQGGLTGELFF. CDR3 coding DNA: TGTGCCAGCAGCTCGCAAGGGGGTTTAACCGGGGAGCTGTTTTTT.

J is TRBJ1-1 and V is TRBV14; no definite D call. Germline-derived CDR1 and CDR2 are SGHDN and FVKESK. CDR3 length: 13 amino acids. The ends were cut back, 4 bases at V and 0 bases at J, with 6 bases in the middle. CDR3 loop: CASSRSMNTEAFF. The CDR3 region has the DNA TGTGCCAGCAGCCGCTCTATGAACACTGAAGCTTTCTTT.

The CDR3 loop is CASSSGSGYEQYF. As DNA, the CDR3 is TGTGCCAGCAGCTCTGGTAGCGGTTACGAGCAGTACTTC. The chain couples TRBV7-7 to TRBJ2-7; D might be TRBD2 (6 bases). CDR1 is SSHAT, CDR2 FNYEAQ, per germline (reference sequence). This CDR3 has 13 amino acids. V lost 4 bases and J lost 4, with 11 bases in between. Filled out from reference TRBV7-7 and TRBJ2-7, the complete variable domain reads GAGVSQSPRYKVTKRGQDVTLRCDPISSHATLYWYQQALGQGPEFLTYFNYEAQPDKSGLPSDRFSAERPEGSISTLTIQRTEQRDSAMYRCASSSGSGYEQYFGPGTRLTVT.